This T cell receptor (beta chain) appears in the sequencing data of a study of hypomethylating agent response in myelodysplastic syndrome (dated by TCRdb to the early 2020s). Regarding the study in general: The hypomethylating agents azacitidine (about 70% of the 11) or decitabine (3 of 11) were used to treat the patients. The cohort included roughly ten male and a couple of female myelodysplastic syndrome patients. A mean patient age of around 70 +/- 6 years was recorded, and a diploid cytogenetic profile was observed most commonly. TET2 was the most frequent mutation, present in about 45% of the 11 patients. Roughly 5 patients did not respond, whereas about 6 responded with either complete response or hematologic improvement. Complete response or hematologic improvement counted as response, and patients meeting neither criterion were classed as non-responders. On the study overall, not on this receptor specifically: No significant change in richness, rarefaction diversity or clonality was detected after hypomethylating agent treatment, either across all patients or within response groups. Because the healthy control donors and the MDS patients were not matched by age, the comparison between MDS and healthy samples could have been affected. Novel clonotypes appeared more often in responders, whereas non-responders had more contracted clonotypes after treatment. Only 10 to 12 patients were analyzed, so the study cohort was small. A possible recognition of novel MDS antigens by the shared GLIPH2 clusters was not confirmed and needs experimental validation.

The library came from the immunoSEQ multiplex PCR assay. Survey resolution was used, with two replicates of around 200 ng each, totaling around 400 ng of DNA per sample. Rearranged TCRB sequences in genomic DNA were detected with the hsTCRB kit, which uses multiplex PCR primers directed at V and J genes. In the first PCR, the CDR3 region was amplified for approximately 31 cycles with the QIAGEN Multiplex PCR Kit. Sample barcodes and Illumina adapters were added to each replicate in an 8-cycle second PCR. Quantification of the pooled libraries was done with a QuantStudio 6 and the KAPA library quantification kit. Approximately 15 pM of pooled libraries was sequenced on an Illumina MiSeq using 156-cycle single-end reads and a 15-cycle index read. In the paper's pipeline: VDJdb annotation flagged approximately 1.5% of 150,000 to 200,000 unique clonotypes as previously reported viral-epitope-specific. Raw reads were processed into normalized, annotated TCRB repertoires with the immunoSEQ Data Assistant and immunoSEQ Analyzer. Clonotypes were analyzed with BioAnalyzer and version 0.6.5 of the immunarch R package. Every repertoire was downsampled to the clone count of the smallest repertoire before richness was estimated. Clonotypes were categorized as expanded, contracted or novel by Fisher's exact tests, where a novel clonotype had zero frequency before treatment. Significantly changed CDR3 beta sequences were clustered with GLIPH2 at simulation_depth=1000 and kmer_min_depth=3, and CDR3s shorter than five residues were left out. As stored in TCRdb, this immuneACCESS dataset retains in-frame rearrangements with V and J assigned. A fraction of the clones does not appear; measured against another copy, unresolved V genes explain less than half of the discrepancy, and the remainder lacks a known reason. That table gives V, J and clone size, and the DNA gave D and trimming. Here the sample has under 3,500 clones; approximately 84% occur a single time. The ten largest clonotypes hold approximately 19% of the sample.

Bulk bone marrow was analyzed without sorting T-cell subsets. Bone marrow from under 13 myelodysplastic syndrome patients was immunosequenced for TCR beta CDR3 regions before and after hypomethylating agent therapy. For longitudinal repertoire tracking, every patient provided one baseline bone marrow and two to three bone marrows collected at different post-treatment timepoints. Genomic DNA was extracted from whole bone marrow, and quality was checked by TapeStation, NanoDrop OneC and PicoGreen assays. In regard to this clone: The antigen it binds to is not known. Base qualities are not at hand, and no much larger clone is one base apart.

The CDR3 sequence holds 14 residues, the cysteine and phenylalanine included. Here the CDR3 DNA is all that survives: 42 bases in frame from base 1. Taken from the germline V gene, the CDR1 and CDR2 loops are SGHDN and FVKESK. V lost 1 base and J lost 4 bases; the stretch between them is 11 bases long. The sample here was bone marrow, taken before or after starting hypomethylating agent treatment for myelodysplastic syndrome (not recorded which). The sequence was obtained from a human donor with myelodysplastic syndrome. The chain employs TRBV14 and TRBJ2-7; the D segment cannot be called with confidence. The nucleotide sequence reads as follows: TGTGCCAGCAGCCAAGGTCTAAGGAATTACGAGCAGTACTTC. The encoded protein is CASSQGLRNYEQYF.